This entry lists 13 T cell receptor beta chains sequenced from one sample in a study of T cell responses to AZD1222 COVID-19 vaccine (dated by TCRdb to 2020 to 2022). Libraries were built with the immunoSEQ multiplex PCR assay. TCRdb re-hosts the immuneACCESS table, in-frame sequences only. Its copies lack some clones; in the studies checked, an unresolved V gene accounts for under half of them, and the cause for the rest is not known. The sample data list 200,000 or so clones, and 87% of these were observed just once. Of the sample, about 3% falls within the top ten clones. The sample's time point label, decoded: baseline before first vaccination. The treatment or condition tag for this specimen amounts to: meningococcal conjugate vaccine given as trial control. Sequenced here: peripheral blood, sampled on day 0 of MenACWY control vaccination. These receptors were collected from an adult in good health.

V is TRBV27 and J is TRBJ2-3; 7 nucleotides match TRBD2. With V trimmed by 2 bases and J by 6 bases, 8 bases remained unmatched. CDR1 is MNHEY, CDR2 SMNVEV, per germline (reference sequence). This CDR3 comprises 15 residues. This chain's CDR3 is CASSLLAVIGDTQYF. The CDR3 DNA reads TGTGCCAGCAGTTTACTAGCGGTCATAGGCGATACGCAGTATTTT.

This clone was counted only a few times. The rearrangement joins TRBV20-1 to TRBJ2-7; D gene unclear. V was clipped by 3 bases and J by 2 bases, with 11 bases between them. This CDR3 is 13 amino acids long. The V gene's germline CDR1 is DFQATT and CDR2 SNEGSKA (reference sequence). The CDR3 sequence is CSASAGAAYEQYF. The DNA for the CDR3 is TGCAGTGCTAGTGCCGGAGCTGCCTACGAGCAGTACTTC.

CDR3 DNA: TGTGCCAGCAGCCAGGGGGCTCAGCCCCAGCATTTT. It encodes CASSQGAQPQHF. The chain employs TRBV3-1 (or the pseudogene TRBV3-2) and TRBJ1-5; perhaps TRBD1 as D (6 bases). V was shortened by 3 bases and J by 6 bases, with 6 bases between the two germline ends. CDR1 is LGHDT, CDR2 YNNKEL, per germline (reference sequence). CDR3 size: 12 residues.

DNA for the CDR3: TGTGCCAGCAGCGCCTCACAGGGGTTAGTTAATGAGCAGTTCTTC. Translated, it gives CASSASQGLVNEQFF. The J gene is TRBJ2-1, the V gene TRBV5-4, with 7 bases identical to TRBD1. The CDR3 consists of 15 residues. V shed 4 bases and J 7 bases; nucleotides not matched to a gene: 11. CDR1 SGHNT and CDR2 YYREEE come from the germline V gene (reference sequence).

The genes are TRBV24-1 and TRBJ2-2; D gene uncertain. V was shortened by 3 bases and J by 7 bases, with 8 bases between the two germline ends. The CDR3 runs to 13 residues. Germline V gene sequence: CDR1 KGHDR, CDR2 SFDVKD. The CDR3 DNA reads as TGTGCCACCAGTGATCCCCCGGACGGGGAGCTGTTTTTT. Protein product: CATSDPPDGELFF.

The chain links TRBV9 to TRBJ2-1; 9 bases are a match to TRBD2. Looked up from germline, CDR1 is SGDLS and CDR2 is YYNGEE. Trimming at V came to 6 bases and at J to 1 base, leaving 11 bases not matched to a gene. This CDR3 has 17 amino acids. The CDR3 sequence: CASTAGGNELSYNEQFF. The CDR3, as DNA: TGTGCCAGCACCGCGGGGGGGAATGAGTTGTCCTACAATGAGCAGTTCTTC.

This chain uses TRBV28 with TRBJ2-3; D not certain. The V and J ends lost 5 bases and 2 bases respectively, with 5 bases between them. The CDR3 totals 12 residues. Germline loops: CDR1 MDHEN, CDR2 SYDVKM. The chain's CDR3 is CASSPDTDTQYF. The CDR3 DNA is TGTGCCAGCAGTCCGGACACAGATACGCAGTATTTT. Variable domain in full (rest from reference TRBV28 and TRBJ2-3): DVKVTQSSRYLVKRTGEKVFLECVQDMDHENMFWYRQDPGLGLRLIYFSYDVKMKEKGDIPEGYSVSREKKERFSLILESASTNQTSMYLCASSPDTDTQYFGPGTRLTVL.

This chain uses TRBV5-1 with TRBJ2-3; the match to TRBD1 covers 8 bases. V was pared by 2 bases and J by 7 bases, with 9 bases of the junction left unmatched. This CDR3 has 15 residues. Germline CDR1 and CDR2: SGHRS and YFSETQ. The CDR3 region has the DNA TGCGCCAGCAGCTTACAGGGGGACGGCTTAAATACGCAGTATTTT. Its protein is CASSLQGDGLNTQYF.

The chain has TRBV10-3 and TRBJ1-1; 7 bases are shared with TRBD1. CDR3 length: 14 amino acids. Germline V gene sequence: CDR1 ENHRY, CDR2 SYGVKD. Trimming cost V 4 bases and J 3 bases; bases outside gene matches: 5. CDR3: CAISGDSPHTEAFF. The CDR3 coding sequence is TGTGCCATCAGTGGGGACAGTCCTCACACTGAAGCTTTCTTT.

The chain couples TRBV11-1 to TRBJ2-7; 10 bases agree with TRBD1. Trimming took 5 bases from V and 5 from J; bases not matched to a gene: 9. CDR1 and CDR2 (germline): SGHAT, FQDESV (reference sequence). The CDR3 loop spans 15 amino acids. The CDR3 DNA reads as TGTGCCAGCAGCATACCGGGACAGGGGACCAACGAGCAGTACTTC. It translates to CASSIPGQGTNEQYF.

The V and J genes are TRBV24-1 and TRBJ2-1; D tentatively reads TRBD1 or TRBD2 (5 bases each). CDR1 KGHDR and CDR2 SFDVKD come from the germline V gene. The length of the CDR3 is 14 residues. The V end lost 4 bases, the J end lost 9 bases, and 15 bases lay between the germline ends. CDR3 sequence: CATSERGTGVEQFF. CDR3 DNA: TGTGCCACCAGTGAGAGGGGAACGGGCGTTGAGCAGTTCTTC.

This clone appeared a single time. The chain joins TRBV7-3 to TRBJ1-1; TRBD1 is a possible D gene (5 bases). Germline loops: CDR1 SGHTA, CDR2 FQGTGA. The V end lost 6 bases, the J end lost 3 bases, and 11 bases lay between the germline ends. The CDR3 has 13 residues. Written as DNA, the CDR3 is TGTGCCAGCAGGATAGCAGGGTACACTGAAGCTTTCTTT. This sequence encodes CASRIAGYTEAFF.

This CDR3 is CATSSSGLNTEAFF. The CDR3 coding sequence is TGTGCCACCAGCAGTTCCGGCCTGAACACTGAAGCTTTCTTT. The chain carries TRBV15 and TRBJ1-1; D gene unclear. Germline V lookup: CDR1 LNHNV, CDR2 YYDKDF (reference sequence). This CDR3 contains 14 residues. Trimming left V 3 bases short and J 0 bases short, with 8 bases between.